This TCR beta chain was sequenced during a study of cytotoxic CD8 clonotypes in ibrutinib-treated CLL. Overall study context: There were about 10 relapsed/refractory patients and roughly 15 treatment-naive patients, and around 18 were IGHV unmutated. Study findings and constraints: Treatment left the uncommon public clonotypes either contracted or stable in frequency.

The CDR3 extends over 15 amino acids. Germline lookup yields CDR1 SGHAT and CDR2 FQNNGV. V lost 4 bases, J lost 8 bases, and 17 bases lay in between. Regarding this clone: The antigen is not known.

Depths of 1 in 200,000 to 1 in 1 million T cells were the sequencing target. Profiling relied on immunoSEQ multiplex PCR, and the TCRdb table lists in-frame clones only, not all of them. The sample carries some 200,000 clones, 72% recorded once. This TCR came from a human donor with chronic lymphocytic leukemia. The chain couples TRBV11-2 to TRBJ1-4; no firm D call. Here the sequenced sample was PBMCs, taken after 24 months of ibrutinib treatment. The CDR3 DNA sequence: TGTGCCAGCAGCTCAATGGACTGGGAGTCCGAAAAACTGTTTTTT. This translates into CASSSMDWESEKLFF.